Reported below is one T cell receptor (beta chain). Using immunoSEQ multiplex PCR, the repertoire was profiled, and TCRdb retains in-frame clones only, with some absent. The table records about 190,000 clones, 80% to 85% of them present only once. This entry belongs to a study of blood T cell repertoires in COVID-19. Study-level information: T cells, B-cell-depleted T cells, or PBMCs supplied cDNA or gDNA.

The CDR3 is made up of 13 amino acids. Per the germline V gene, CDR1 is GTSNPN and CDR2 is SVGIG (reference sequence). The ends were cut back, 3 bases at V and 2 bases at J, with 7 bases in the middle. This TCR came from a human donor in a cohort sampled during active COVID-19. Sequenced material: peripheral blood. This rearrangement joins TRBV30 to TRBJ1-4; D remains ambiguous. The DNA of the CDR3 is TGTGCCTGGAGCAGAGGGACTAATGAAAAACTGTTTTTT. Translated: CAWSRGTNEKLFF. The full variable domain, in which reference TRBV30 and TRBJ1-4 provide the parts outside the CDR3, is SQTIHQWPATLVQPVGSPLSLECTVEGTSNPNLYWYRQAAGRGLQLLFYSVGIGQISSEVPQNLSASRPQDRQFILSSKKLLLSDSGFYLCAWSRGTNEKLFFGSGTQLSVL.